The 12 T cell receptor beta chains given below trace back to one sample, sequenced in a study of graft-versus-host responses after intestinal transplantation. Their cognate antigens are unknown. TCRdb's table, derived via immunoSEQ multiplex PCR, lists solely in-frame clones and lacks some. The sample includes about 130,000 clones, around nine tenths seen only once; the top ten take roughly 0.15%. The specimen was unstimulated CD4+ T cells sorted from spleen or lymph node cells, collected before intestinal transplant. These receptors were taken from a human donor who received an intestinal transplant.

The table lists this clone with a count of one. The rearrangement joins TRBV6-5 to TRBJ1-2; 7 bases line up with TRBD1. The V gene's germline CDR1 is MNHEY and CDR2 SVGAGI. The CDR3 is 12 residues long. Trimming at V came to 10 bases and at J to 6 bases, leaving 8 bases not matched to a gene. DNA for the CDR3: TGTGCCACCCGACAGGGCGTAAATGGCTACACCTTC. This sequence encodes CATRQGVNGYTF.

The chain combines TRBV19 with TRBJ1-2; tentatively, D is TRBD1 (6 bases). V gave up 5 bases and J gave up 5 bases, with 18 bases separating them. This CDR3 is built from 15 residues. CDR1 LNHDA and CDR2 SQIVND come from the germline V gene (reference sequence). The CDR3 here is CASSAMLQGRYGYTF. In DNA form, the CDR3 reads TGTGCCAGTAGTGCAATGTTACAGGGAAGGTATGGCTACACCTTC. The whole variable domain, remainder taken from reference TRBV19 and TRBJ1-2, is DGGITQSPKYLFRKEGQNVTLSCEQNLNHDAMYWYRQDPGQGLRLIYYSQIVNDFQKGDIAEGYSVSREKKESFPLTVTSAQKNPTAFYLCASSAMLQGRYGYTFGSGTRLTVV.

The gene calls are TRBV6-1 and TRBJ2-7; 7 bases align to TRBD2. This CDR3 has 14 amino acids. Germline loops: CDR1 MNHNS, CDR2 SASEGT. J was trimmed by 5 bases and V by 6 bases; bases with no gene match: 10. CDR3 nucleotide sequence: TGTGCCAGCAGCCCAACAAGGGGAGGGAACGAGCAGTACTTC. Amino acid sequence: CASSPTRGGNEQYF.

The rearrangement uses TRBV7-7 and TRBJ2-5; weak D call: TRBD2 (6 bases). This CDR3 spans 13 amino acids. V was trimmed by 5 bases and J by 5 bases, leaving 12 bases between them. Germline CDR1 is SSHAT and CDR2 is FNYEAQ (reference sequence). The chain's CDR3 is CASSLIREETQYF. The CDR3 DNA reads TGTGCCAGCAGCCTCATTCGGGAGGAGACCCAGTACTTC.

The chain joins TRBV27 to TRBJ2-2, with 11 bases matching TRBD2. Germline V gene lookup returns CDR1 MNHEY and CDR2 SMNVEV (reference sequence). V was pared by 5 bases and J by 8 bases, with 7 bases of the junction left unmatched. The length of the CDR3 is 15 residues. In DNA, the CDR3 is TGTGCCAGCAGTCCTAGACTAGCGGGGCAGGGGGAGCTGTTTTTT. Its protein is CASSPRLAGQGELFF.

This clone occurred a few times. The chain carries TRBV6-4 and TRBJ2-1, with D perhaps being TRBD1 or TRBD2 (5 bases each). Trimming pared 5 bases from V and 4 bases from J, leaving 9 bases between. Per germline, CDR1 MRHNA and CDR2 SNTAGT. The CDR3 contains 13 residues. The CDR3 DNA sequence: TGTGCCAGCAGTCAGGGACGTTACAATGAGCAGTTCTTC. This gives the protein CASSQGRYNEQFF.

The gene calls are TRBV4-1 and TRBJ1-2, with 7 bases fitting TRBD1. The CDR3 loop spans 17 amino acids. CDR1 is MGHRA, CDR2 YSYEKL, per germline. J lost 3 bases, V lost 3 bases, and 13 bases had no gene match. In nucleotides, the CDR3 is TGCGCCAGCAGCCACCTCGGGACAGCGAGGAAGGACTATGGCTACACCTTC. It is translated as CASSHLGTARKDYGYTF.

The chain combines TRBV2 with TRBJ2-1; D perhaps matches TRBD2 (5 bases). V gave up 4 bases and J gave up 4 bases, with 11 bases separating them. Germline V CDR1 and CDR2: SNHLY, FYNNEI. This CDR3 region has 14 residues. The CDR3 coding sequence is TGTGCCAGCAGTGTGAAGCGGAATTACAATGAGCAGTTCTTC. Translating it yields CASSVKRNYNEQFF.

V gene TRBV5-1 combines with J gene TRBJ1-1; perhaps TRBD1 as D (5 bases). Trimming left V 1 base short and J 7 bases short, with 8 bases between. The germline gives CDR1 SGHRS, CDR2 YFSETQ. CDR3 length: 12 residues. CDR3 DNA: TGCGCCAGCAGCTTGACGAGGGGTGAAGCTTTCTTT. The encoded protein is CASSLTRGEAFF.

The chain couples TRBV5-1 to TRBJ2-3; D is uncertain. The CDR3 length is 13 residues. CDR1 is SGHRS and CDR2 is YFSETQ in the germline V gene. V lost 0 bases and J lost 4, with 6 bases in between. For the CDR3, the DNA is TGCGCCAGCAGCTTGGTACTCTCAGATACGCAGTATTTT. Translation: CASSLVLSDTQYF.

This chain uses TRBV5-1 with TRBJ2-6, with D tentatively TRBD1 (5 bases). Germline values: CDR1 SGHRS, CDR2 YFSETQ. Trimming shortened V by 0 bases and J by 1 base, and 8 bases separated the two germline ends. This CDR3 has 16 residues. The CDR3 sequence: CASSLGDSSGANVLTF. The CDR3 nucleotides are TGCGCCAGCAGCTTGGGAGACAGTTCTGGGGCCAACGTCCTGACTTTC. The whole variable domain, remainder taken from reference TRBV5-1 and TRBJ2-6, is KAGVTQTPRYLIKTRGQQVTLSCSPISGHRSVSWYQQTPGQGLQFLFEYFSETQRNKGNFPGRFSGRQFSNSRSEMNVSTLELGDSALYLCASSLGDSSGANVLTFGAGSRLTVL.

The CDR3 spells CASSIQEEGYTF. Written as DNA, the CDR3 is TGTGCCAGCAGTATCCAGGAGGAAGGCTACACCTTC. The genes are TRBV6-1 and TRBJ1-2; no clear D. V gave up 5 bases and J gave up 8 bases, with 12 bases separating them. Germline-derived CDR1 and CDR2 are MNHNS and SASEGT. The CDR3 extends over 12 amino acids.